What follows are 16 T cell receptor beta chains derived from one specimen sequenced in a study of a mutant IDH1 vaccine in newly diagnosed glioma (dated by TCRdb to about 2021). The sample's time point label, decoded: week 23, last vaccination. Each vaccine dose, consisting of 300 ug of a 20-mer mutant IDH1 peptide in Montanide, was administered subcutaneously with topical imiquimod. The method was the immunoSEQ multiplex PCR assay. TCRdb obtained this table from immuneACCESS and retained in-frame rearrangements with V and J assigned. These tables miss some clones; where compared with another copy, unresolved V genes account for less than half of the shortfall, and the remainder is unexplained. The sample table lists about 67,000 clones, approximately 84% of them with a count of one. The ten largest make up more than 10% of the sample. These TCRs are of unknown antigen specificity. This specimen was PBMCs, taken from a glioma patient whose treatment included an IDH1 peptide vaccine. The receptors were sampled from a young man with glioma.

There are a few counts of this clone. The V call is TRBV4-1, the J call TRBJ1-1; weak D call: TRBD1 (6 bases). V was clipped by 4 bases and J by 4 bases, with 22 bases between them. The germline V gene encodes CDR1 MGHRA and CDR2 YSYEKL. The CDR3 has 17 amino acids. The CDR3 spells CASSPTGSGHIGTEAFF. The CDR3 nucleotides read TGCGCCAGCAGCCCCACCGGCTCGGGACATATCGGCACTGAAGCTTTCTTT.

The V gene is TRBV7-9, the J gene TRBJ1-5, with D tentatively TRBD1 (6 bases). Germline loops: CDR1 SEHNR, CDR2 FQNEAQ (reference sequence). Trimming took off 5 bases at V and 3 bases at J, with 14 bases between the two ends. The CDR3 runs to 15 residues. CDR3 in amino acids: CASSLGGQLNQPQHF. Here the CDR3 DNA reads TGTGCCAGCAGCCTGGGGGGGCAGCTCAATCAGCCCCAGCATTTT.

This clone was seen only a few times. The J gene is TRBJ1-1, the V gene TRBV7-6; unclear D gene. Trimming pared 1 base from V and 2 bases from J, leaving 11 bases between. Germline lookup yields CDR1 SGHVS and CDR2 FNYEAQ. The length of the CDR3 is 15 residues. CDR3 DNA sequence: TGTGCCAGCAGCTTAGTCTCCTCGAGAAACACTGAAGCTTTCTTT. Protein product: CASSLVSSRNTEAFF.

V gene TRBV7-9 combines with J gene TRBJ1-3; D not certain. Germline V gene sequence: CDR1 SEHNR, CDR2 FQNEAQ (reference sequence). The CDR3 consists of 15 residues. Trimming pared 0 bases from V and 0 bases from J, leaving 6 bases between. CDR3 residues: CASSLARHSGNTIYF. The CDR3 region has the DNA TGTGCCAGCAGCTTAGCCCGACACTCTGGAAACACCATATATTTT. Full variable domain (rest looked up from reference TRBV7-9 and TRBJ1-3): DTGVSQNPRHKITKRGQNVTFRCDPISEHNRLYWYRQTLGQGPEFLTYFQNEAQLEKSRLLSDRFSAERPKGSFSTLEIQRTEQGDSAMYLCASSLARHSGNTIYFGEGSWLTVV.

DNA of the CDR3: TGCGCCAGCAGCCCCTCCTGGGACAGGGTAGGAGGAAACACCATATATTTT. This sequence encodes CASSPSWDRVGGNTIYF. The V call is TRBV5-1, the J call TRBJ1-3; 9 nucleotides align to TRBD1. J was trimmed by 4 bases and V by 4 bases; bases with no gene match: 12. The length of the CDR3 is 17 residues. CDR1 is SGHRS and CDR2 is YFSETQ in the germline V gene.

In this sample, this clone turned up a few times. The J gene is TRBJ2-3, the V gene TRBV19, with TRBD2 matching 11 bases. In germline, CDR1 is LNHDA, CDR2 SQIVND (reference sequence). V lost 6 bases, J lost 9 bases, and 11 bases stayed unmatched. This CDR3 is 15 amino acids long. The CDR3 nucleotides read TGTGCCAGTAGCCCAACTAGCGGGGGACTAGAAACGCAGTATTTT. It translates to CASSPTSGGLETQYF.

V is TRBV19 and J is TRBJ1-4; D is perhaps TRBD1 (5 bases). Germline CDR1 is LNHDA and CDR2 is SQIVND (reference sequence). Trimming cost V 5 bases and J 11 bases, with 21 bases left between them. This CDR3 is built from 15 residues. CDR3 in DNA: TGTGCCAGTAGTTCCACCGGGGACCGCCTACTCAAACTGTTTTTT. It yields the protein CASSSTGDRLLKLFF.

This clone has just one count. The chain carries TRBV7-2 and TRBJ1-2, with TRBD1 matching 7 bases. This CDR3 spans 13 amino acids. The junction had 1 base not matched to a gene; V was cut back by 5 bases and J by 1 base. CDR1 and CDR2 from the germline V gene are SGHTA and FQGNSA. The chain's CDR3 is CASSHRGNYGYTF. Written as DNA, the CDR3 is TGTGCCAGCAGCCACAGGGGTAACTATGGCTACACCTTC.

The V call is TRBV5-8, the J call TRBJ2-3; 9 positions agree with TRBD1. The CDR3 sequence is 15 residues long. Germline V gives CDR1 SGHTS, CDR2 YDEGEE. V trimming: 4 bases; J trimming: 2 bases; junction bases outside the gene matches: 5. The CDR3 protein is CASSKDRGYTDTQYF. DNA for the CDR3: TGTGCCAGCAGCAAGGACAGGGGCTACACAGATACGCAGTATTTT.

The rearrangement links TRBV5-1 to TRBJ1-3, with D possibly TRBD1 on 6 matching bases. There are 17 residues in the CDR3. V dropped 4 bases and J dropped 3 bases, with 20 bases sitting between them. Per germline, CDR1 SGHRS and CDR2 YFSETQ. The CDR3 coding sequence is TGCGCCAGCAGCCCCCAGATACAGGGAAAAAGTGGAAACACCATATATTTT. Protein: CASSPQIQGKSGNTIYF.

This chain links TRBV5-1 with TRBJ1-1; maybe TRBD1 (6 bases). Germline CDR1 is SGHRS and CDR2 is YFSETQ. CDR3 size: 15 residues. The V end lost 0 bases, the J end lost 1 base, and 10 bases lay between the germline ends. The CDR3 spells CASSLEPGANTEAFF. CDR3 bases: TGCGCCAGCAGCTTGGAACCGGGGGCGAACACTGAAGCTTTCTTT.

In this sample, this clone turned up once. This chain uses TRBV7-2 with TRBJ2-3; D not certain. CDR1 and CDR2 (germline): SGHTA, FQGNSA. The V end lost 1 base, the J end lost 1 base, and 6 bases lay between the germline ends. The CDR3 consists of 14 residues. CDR3: CASSLGLGTDTQYF. CDR3 in DNA: TGTGCCAGCAGCTTAGGGCTAGGCACAGATACGCAGTATTTT.

The rearrangement links TRBV13 to TRBJ2-1; 7 nucleotides align to TRBD2. The trim removed 3 bases at V and 5 bases at J, leaving 4 bases unmatched. The CDR3 runs to 14 residues. CDR1 PRHDT and CDR2 FYEKMQ come from the germline V gene (reference sequence). CDR3 sequence reads: CASSLRLADNEQFF. The CDR3 DNA reads as TGTGCCAGCAGCTTGCGGCTAGCGGACAATGAGCAGTTCTTC.

The chain couples TRBV7-9 to TRBJ1-4; D gene unclear. The CDR3 contains 16 residues. V lost 3 bases to trimming and J lost 3 bases, with 14 bases between them. Germline V gives CDR1 SEHNR, CDR2 FQNEAQ (reference sequence). CDR3 sequence (DNA): TGTGCCAGCAGCTTTTCATCTAGGGAAGCTAATGAAAAACTGTTTTTT. Translated: CASSFSSREANEKLFF.

This clone was counted only a few times. The chain couples TRBV7-2 to TRBJ1-5, with D tentatively TRBD1 (6 bases). Germline V CDR1 and CDR2: SGHTA, FQGNSA. Trimming removed 2 bases from V and 8 bases from J, with 10 bases in between. CDR3 length equals 13 residues. CDR3 nucleotides: TGTGCCAGCAGCTTATCCAGACAGGAGCCCCAGCATTTT. Translating it yields CASSLSRQEPQHF. The full variable domain, completed using reference TRBV7-2 and TRBJ1-5, is GAGVSQSPSNKVTEKGKDVELRCDPISGHTALYWYRQSLGQGLEFLIYFQGNSAPDKSGLPSDRFSAERTGGSVSTLTIQRTQQEDSAVYLCASSLSRQEPQHFGDGTRLSIL.

This clone has more than one count but fewer than ten. V usage is TRBV29-1 and J usage is TRBJ1-3; D not certain. Trimming pared 6 bases from V and 0 bases from J, leaving 6 bases between. The germline gives CDR1 SQVTM, CDR2 ANQGSEA. The CDR3 covers 12 residues. The CDR3 sequence is CSVLDSGNTIYF. The CDR3 nucleotides are TGCAGCGTGCTGGACTCTGGAAACACCATATATTTT. Based on the CDR3 plus reference TRBV29-1 and TRBJ1-3, the full variable domain is SAVISQKPSRDICQRGTSLTIQCQVDSQVTMMFWYRQQPGQSLTLIATANQGSEATYESGFVIDKFPISRPNLTFSTLTVSNMSPEDSSIYLCSVLDSGNTIYFGEGSWLTVV.